This paragraph covers one T cell receptor beta chain sequence. Its antigen is currently unknown. This sample was included in a study of cytomegalovirus exposure and HLA in healthy donors. The repertoire was sequenced with immunoSEQ multiplex PCR; TCRdb's copy has only in-frame clones and lacks some. Of under 200,000 clones in the sample, roughly nine tenths were seen once. The study, taken as a whole, reports: Subsequent analysis found a tendency for first-cohort TCR clusters to co-occur within the 95 to 150 validation repertoires. The authors enumerated 180 or so TCR beta chains as linked to cytomegalovirus.

The sequenced sample consisted of PBMCs. The origin of this receptor is a woman between 18 and 29 years old in good health and CMV-seropositive.

CDR3 region: CASSLDWSGTGVTYEQYF. In nucleotides, the CDR3 is TGTGCCAGCAGCTTAGATTGGAGCGGGACGGGAGTCACCTACGAGCAGTACTTC. The chain combines TRBV11-3 with TRBJ2-7, with TRBD2 identical over 7 bases. CDR1 is SGHNT, CDR2 YENEEA, per germline. V trimming: 0 bases; J trimming: 2 bases; junction bases outside the gene matches: 13. The CDR3 consists of 18 residues.